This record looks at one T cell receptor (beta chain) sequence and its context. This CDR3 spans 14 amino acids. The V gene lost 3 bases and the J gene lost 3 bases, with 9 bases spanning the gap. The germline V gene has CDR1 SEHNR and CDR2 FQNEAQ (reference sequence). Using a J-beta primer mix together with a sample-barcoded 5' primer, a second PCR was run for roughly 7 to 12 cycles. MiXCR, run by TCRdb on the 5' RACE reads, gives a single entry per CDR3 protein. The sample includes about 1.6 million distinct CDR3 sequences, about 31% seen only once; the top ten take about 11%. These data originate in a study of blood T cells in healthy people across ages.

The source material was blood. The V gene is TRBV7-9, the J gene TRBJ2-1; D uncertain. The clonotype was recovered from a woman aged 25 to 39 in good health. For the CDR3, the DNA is TGTGCCAGCAGCTTTGTGGCGGACTACAATGAGCAGTTCTTC. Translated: CASSFVADYNEQFF. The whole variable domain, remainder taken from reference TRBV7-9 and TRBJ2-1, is DTGVSQNPRHKITKRGQNVTFRCDPISEHNRLYWYRQTLGQGPEFLTYFQNEAQLEKSRLLSDRFSAERPKGSFSTLEIQRTEQGDSAMYLCASSFVADYNEQFFGPGTRLTVL.